The rows below give T cell receptor beta chains drawn from one sample of a study of shared clonotypes between healthy human individuals. Sequenced by immunoSEQ multiplex PCR; TCRdb stores in-frame clones only, minus some. The data hold 450,000 to 500,000 clones, with about 72% observed a single time. Sequencing was performed on PBMCs. The receptors were sampled from a woman aged 40 to 49 in good health. Some clones in this sample may be carry-over from other donors' samples. Both conserved end residues are part of each CDR3. The order of the fields is J gene, V gene, clone size, D gene, CDR3 DNA, CDR3 protein. A D gene is named only where the DNA matches it firmly. Clone size is given for some rows only: seen once, a few or many times, or a class if the clone is expanded.

TRBJ2-3	TRBV28	NA	TRBD2	TGTGCCAGCCTCAATAGCGGGAGCGCAGATACGCAGTATTTT	CASLNSGSADTQYF
TRBJ2-1	TRBV5-1	NA	TRBD2	TGCGCCAGCAGCTTGACGGGAGGGAATGAGCAGTTCTTC	CASSLTGGNEQFF
TRBJ2-3	TRBV6-6	NA	NA	TGTGCCAGCAGTTCCCACTCCGACAGAACAGATACGCAGTATTTT	CASSSHSDRTDTQYF
TRBJ2-3	TRBV5-1	NA	TRBD1	TGCGCCAGCAGCTTGGGGGACAGGGGGCTAGCAGATACGCAGTATTTT	CASSLGDRGLADTQYF
TRBJ2-1	TRBV28	NA	TRBD2	TGTGCCAGCAGGTTACTAGCGGGAGGGTCCTACAATGAGCAGTTCTTC	CASRLLAGGSYNEQFF
TRBJ1-2	TRBV4-3	NA	TRBD1	TGCGCCAGCAGCCAAACAGGGGGCAACTATGGCTACACCTTC	CASSQTGGNYGYTF
TRBJ2-7	TRBV14	NA	TRBD1	TGTGCCAGCAGCCAAGGACAGGGCCACGAGCAGTACTTC	CASSQGQGHEQYF
TRBJ2-1	TRBV5-8	NA	NA	TGTGCCAGCAGCTTGGCTCAAAACAATGAGCAGTTCTTC	CASSLAQNNEQFF
TRBJ2-5	TRBV11-2	NA	TRBD2	TGTGCCAGCAGCTTAGACCTAGCGGGAGAGACCCAGTACTTC	CASSLDLAGETQYF
TRBJ2-1	TRBV6-5	NA	NA	TGTGCCAGCAGTTACTCGAGGAGCTCCTACAATGAGCAGTTCTTC	CASSYSRSSYNEQFF
TRBJ2-7	TRBV5-1	few	TRBD2	TGCGCCAGCAGCTTGGGTTTTCTAGCGGGAGTAGAGTACGAGCAGTACTTC	CASSLGFLAGVEYEQYF
TRBJ2-1	TRBV4-3	NA	TRBD2	TGCGCCAGCAGCCAAGACACCCGCGTTGGGCTAGCGGGAGCGTGGAATGAGCAGTTCTTC	CASSQDTRVGLAGAWNEQFF
TRBJ2-1	TRBV30	NA	TRBD2	TGTGCCTTAACCGGGACTAGTGTCTACAATGAGCAGTTCTTC	CALTGTSVYNEQFF
TRBJ2-2	TRBV30	few	TRBD1	TGTGCCTGGAGTAAGCTGACAGGGTTAGCCGGGGAGCTGTTTTTT	CAWSKLTGLAGELFF
TRBJ2-1	TRBV10-3	NA	TRBD2	TGTGCCATCAGTGAGATTCTAGCGGGAGAGGCTGAGCAGTTCTTC	CAISEILAGEAEQFF
TRBJ2-5	TRBV2	NA	TRBD1	TGTGCCAGCAGAACCGGGACAGTAACCCAAGAGACCCAGTACTTC	CASRTGTVTQETQYF
TRBJ1-2	TRBV29-1	once	NA	TGCAGTGTTAGGAGGGATATCTATGGCTACACCTTC	CSVRRDIYGYTF
TRBJ2-5	TRBV5-1	many	TRBD1	TGCGCCAGCAGCGTCTCGACAGGGGGCGAAGAGACCCAGTACTTC	CASSVSTGGEETQYF
TRBJ1-3	TRBV30	NA	NA	TGTGCCTGCCTGTTGACCGAGGCCTCTGGAAACACCATATATTTT	CACLLTEASGNTIYF
TRBJ2-1	TRBV4-2	once	TRBD2	TGTGCCAGCAGCCAAGGGGGAGCGGGAGGGGGCAATGAGCAGTTCTTC	CASSQGGAGGGNEQFF
TRBJ1-5	TRBV30	NA	TRBD1	TGTGCCTGGAGTTACGGAGGAGGACAGGGGGCCCAGCATTTT	CAWSYGGGQGAQHF
TRBJ1-5	TRBV28	NA	TRBD1	TGTGCCAGCAGTCCCTCGGACAGGGCTTATCAGCCCCAGCATTTT	CASSPSDRAYQPQHF
TRBJ2-5	TRBV7-9	NA	NA	TGTGCCAGCAGCTTAATCCAGGGTCAGGAGCAGACCCAGTACTTC	CASSLIQGQEQTQYF
TRBJ1-1	TRBV19	NA	NA	TGTGCCAGTAGTATAGGTCTAACTGAAGCTTTCTTT	CASSIGLTEAFF
TRBJ1-1	TRBV5-1	NA	TRBD1	TGCGCCAGCAGCTTGAGGACAGGCCGGAACACTGAAGCTTTCTTT	CASSLRTGRNTEAFF
TRBJ2-7	TRBV6-1	NA	TRBD2	TGTGCCAGCAGTGAAGCGACCGGGGGGATCTACGAGCAGTACTTC	CASSEATGGIYEQYF
TRBJ2-5	TRBV5-1	NA	TRBD2	TGCGCCAGCAGCTTGGTGGGTAGCGGGAGCCAAGAGACCCAGTACTTC	CASSLVGSGSQETQYF
TRBJ1-3	TRBV6-1	NA	TRBD1	TGTGCCAGCAGTGAATCACTGACAGGGGCGGGAAACACCATATATTTT	CASSESLTGAGNTIYF
TRBJ2-1	TRBV18	NA	TRBD1	TGTGCCAGCAGAACAGGGGAGTACAATGAGCAGTTCTTC	CASRTGEYNEQFF
TRBJ2-7	TRBV10-3	NA	TRBD1	TGTGCCATCAGTCCGACAGGGAACTACGAGCAGTACTTC	CAISPTGNYEQYF
TRBJ2-1	TRBV7-9	NA	TRBD1	TGTGCCAGCAGCCCCGGGACAGGCGCCTCCTACAATGAGCAGTTCTTC	CASSPGTGASYNEQFF
TRBJ2-1	TRBV7-2	NA	NA	TGTGCCAGCAGCTTAAGGGCTGGGGTGACGAATGAGCAGTTCTTC	CASSLRAGVTNEQFF
TRBJ2-2	TRBV27	NA	NA	TGTGCCAGCAGTTTGGGAGGCGGGAACCGGGTCGGGGAGCTGTTTTTT	CASSLGGGNRVGELFF
TRBJ2-7	TRBV10-3	once	NA	TGTGCCATCACGGGCGGGGAGCAGCGGGCAAGCGAGCAGTACTTC	CAITGGEQRASEQYF
TRBJ2-2	TRBV4-1	NA	TRBD2	TGCGCCAGCAGCCTTATTATTCCAAAGCGGGACGGCGGCACCGGGGAGCTGTTTTTT	CASSLIIPKRDGGTGELFF
TRBJ1-5	TRBV10-3	NA	NA	TGTGCCATCAGTGAGAGTCGGCCCCAAGGCGATCAGCCCCAGCATTTT	CAISESRPQGDQPQHF
TRBJ1-6	TRBV30	NA	NA	TGTGCCTGGAGGAAGGGGCAGGAATTTAATTCACCCCTCCACTTT	CAWRKGQEFNSPLHF
TRBJ2-2	TRBV7-7	NA	NA	TGTGCCAGCAGCTTAGCGGCAGGGGAAACCGGGGAGCTGTTTTTT	CASSLAAGETGELFF
TRBJ2-1	TRBV19	NA	NA	TGTGCCAGTAGTACGGGGAGTCTGTTTGCGCAGTTCTTC	CASSTGSLFAQFF
TRBJ2-1	TRBV6-1	NA	NA	TGTGCCAGCAGTGCAGTGGATGAGCAGTTCTTC	CASSAVDEQFF
TRBJ1-6	TRBV30	few	NA	TGTGCCTGGAGTAGGCTGACAGGCACGAATTCACCCCTCCACTTT	CAWSRLTGTNSPLHF
TRBJ1-1	TRBV6-5	NA	NA	TGTGCCAGCAGTTACAAGGCAGCTCGGCACACTGAAGCTTTCTTT	CASSYKAARHTEAFF
TRBJ1-3	TRBV7-7	NA	NA	TGTGCTAGCAGCCTTGACAGAGGCCCTGGAAACACCATATATTTT	CASSLDRGPGNTIYF
TRBJ2-5	TRBV29-1	few	NA	TGCAGCGTTGAAGATAGGGGGACTGGAGAGACCCAGTACTTC	CSVEDRGTGETQYF
TRBJ1-1	TRBV19	NA	TRBD1	TGTGCCAGTAGTACCCGACAGGGAGCTGAAGCTTTCTTT	CASSTRQGAEAFF
TRBJ1-1	TRBV7-2	NA	NA	TGTGCCAGCAGCCCCAGCGGAATCACTGAAGCTTTCTTT	CASSPSGITEAFF
TRBJ2-7	TRBV6-9	NA	NA	TGTGCCAGCAGTCCCTTTTTCGACAACGGGTCCTACGAGCAGTACTTC	CASSPFFDNGSYEQYF
TRBJ1-1	TRBV10-3	once	NA	TGTGCCATCAGCTACACAGGGACGAACACTGAAGCTTTCTTT	CAISYTGTNTEAFF
TRBJ2-3	TRBV5-4	once	TRBD2	TGTGCCAGCAGCTACACTAGCGCAGATACGCAGTATTTT	CASSYTSADTQYF
TRBJ1-5	TRBV6-1	NA	TRBD1	TGTGCCAGCAGTCCGACAGGGGATAGCAATCAGCCCCAGCATTTT	CASSPTGDSNQPQHF
TRBJ1-1	TRBV4-2	NA	NA	TGTGCCAGCAGCCAAGGCGCGGGGGGCATGAACACTGAAGCTTTCTTT	CASSQGAGGMNTEAFF
TRBJ2-5	TRBV2	NA	TRBD1	TGTGCCAGTATCCGGGACAGGGCGAACTTC	CASIRDRANF
TRBJ2-3	TRBV2	NA	TRBD2	TGTGCCAGCAATCTAGCGGGCCTGGTAGATACGCAGTATTTT	CASNLAGLVDTQYF
TRBJ2-7	TRBV11-2	once	TRBD2	TGTGCCAGCAGCTCCCGGGGACTAGCGGGAGGCCTTTACGAGCAGTACTTC	CASSSRGLAGGLYEQYF